The next 13 T cell receptor beta chains were all read from a single sample in a study of T cells in Graves' hyperthyroidism and ophthalmopathy. What was amplified from RNA transcripts were TCR beta CDR3 regions. TCR CDR3 regions were first amplified by RT-PCR with HTBI primers. MiXCR was run by TCRdb on the multiplex PCR reads, yielding one entry per CDR3 protein. The sample shows 250,000 to 350,000 distinct CDR3 sequences, over 15% of them seen only once. What was sequenced was blood. The receptors come from a woman aged 60 to 75 with Graves' ophthalmopathy.

This clonotype came up many times. The chain has TRBV7-9 and TRBJ2-7, with TRBD1 matching 7 bases. CDR3 length: 13 amino acids. Germline V gene sequence: CDR1 SEHNR, CDR2 FQNEAQ (reference sequence). The V and J ends lost 6 bases and 2 bases, in that order; junction bases with no gene match: 4. The CDR3 DNA reads as TGTGCCAGCAGACGGGACAGTGCCTACGAGCAGTACTTC. Translation: CASRRDSAYEQYF. Combining the CDR3 with reference TRBV7-9 and TRBJ2-7 gives the whole variable domain DTGVSQNPRHKITKRGQNVTFRCDPISEHNRLYWYRQTLGQGPEFLTYFQNEAQLEKSRLLSDRFSAERPKGSFSTLEIQRTEQGDSAMYLCASRRDSAYEQYFGPGTRLTVT.

This rearrangement joins TRBV4-3 to TRBJ1-4, with 7 bases matching TRBD1. The V gene's germline CDR1 is LGHNA and CDR2 YSLEER. There are 17 residues in the CDR3. Trimming took 0 bases from V and 4 from J; bases not matched to a gene: 8. The CDR3 DNA sequence: TGCGCCAGCAGCCAAGAAAGTAGGGGGCAAGGTAATGAAAAACTGTTTTTT. This gives the protein CASSQESRGQGNEKLFF.

Only a few counts were recorded for this clonotype. The V gene is TRBV27, the J gene TRBJ1-3; D remains ambiguous. The V end was cut by 5 bases, the J end by 0 bases, with 14 bases between. This CDR3 is 16 amino acids long. Germline CDR1 reads MNHEY; CDR2 reads SMNVEV (reference sequence). The CDR3 spells CASSGPGRNSGNTIYF. In DNA form, the CDR3 reads TGTGCCAGCAGTGGCCCCGGACGGAACTCTGGAAACACCATATATTTT.

This clonotype has at least ten counts. V gene TRBV20-1 combines with J gene TRBJ2-1; 9 positions match TRBD2. The CDR3 is 14 residues long. V shed 2 bases, J shed 7 bases, and the junction held 6 bases outside the gene matches. Looked up from germline, CDR1 is DFQATT and CDR2 is SNEGSKA (reference sequence). The CDR3 DNA is TGCAGTGCTAGAAGCGGGAGGAGAGCGAATGAGCAGTTCTTC. Amino acid sequence: CSARSGRRANEQFF.

This clonotype has more than one count but fewer than ten. The rearrangement joins TRBV10-2 to TRBJ2-3; TRBD2 matches at 11 bases. The ends lost 5 bases at V and 8 bases at J; junction bases unmatched: 6. Germline assignment: CDR1 WSHSY and CDR2 SAAADI. The length of the CDR3 is 14 residues. The CDR3 DNA is TGCGCCAGCAGTCGGACTAGCGGGCCGGGTACGCAGTATTTT. This codes for CASSRTSGPGTQYF.

As regards this clonotype: This may be a read error, as it is one base from a much larger clone. The chain uses TRBV29-1 and TRBJ2-5; the D gene is possibly TRBD2 (5 bases). Germline V gene sequence: CDR1 SQVTM, CDR2 ANQGSEA. Trimming took off 2 bases at V and 7 bases at J, with 20 bases between the two ends. The CDR3 is made up of 15 amino acids. Written as DNA, the CDR3 is TGCAGCGTTGAATATGGGTCGCGGGTAGTGGGGACCCAGTACTTC. Translation: CSVEYGSRVVGTQYF.

The V and J genes are TRBV20-1 and TRBJ1-6, with a weak D call TRBD1 (5 bases). Germline V lookup: CDR1 DFQATT, CDR2 SNEGSKA (reference sequence). The CDR3 has 14 residues. Trimming removed 6 bases from V and 3 bases from J, with 12 bases in between. The CDR3 nucleotides are TGCAGTGCCCGCCGGGGGAACTATAATTCACCCCTCCACTTT. Its translation: CSARRGNYNSPLHF.

This clonotype was counted ten times or more. This chain links TRBV14 with TRBJ2-1; tentatively, D is TRBD1 or TRBD2 (5 bases each). CDR1 and CDR2 from the germline V gene are SGHDN and FVKESK. The length of the CDR3 is 17 residues. Trimming left V 4 bases short and J 3 bases short, with 19 bases between. The CDR3 DNA sequence: TGTGCCAGCAGCCTTGGGACCTGGGGCGGGTTCTACAATGAGCAGTTCTTC. Protein product: CASSLGTWGGFYNEQFF.

This clonotype has ten or more counts. The chain carries TRBV12-3 or TRBV12-4 and TRBJ2-7; 8 bases agree with TRBD1. Losses at the gene ends were 4 bases for V and 2 bases for J; bases not matched to a gene: 4. CDR3 length equals 14 residues. CDR3 DNA: TGTGCCAGCAGTTCACGACAGGGGCCCTACGAGCAGTACTTC. As protein: CASSSRQGPYEQYF.

This clonotype appeared many times. This chain connects TRBV28 to TRBJ2-5, with D perhaps given as TRBD1 or TRBD2 (5 bases each). The CDR3 contains 16 residues. Trimming took 3 bases from V and 1 from J, leaving 15 bases between them. CDR1 and CDR2 (germline): MDHEN, SYDVKM. The CDR3 DNA follows: TGTGCCAGCAGTTTTGTGGGGGTTGTAGGCCAAGAGACCCAGTACTTC. This sequence encodes CASSFVGVVGQETQYF.

This clonotype was picked up a small number of times. V gene TRBV5-4 combines with J gene TRBJ1-6; 7 bases are a match to TRBD1. The CDR3 contains 16 residues. V lost 3 bases and J lost 7; bases outside the gene matches: 10. Per germline, CDR1 SGHNT and CDR2 YYREEE (reference sequence). CDR3 sequence: CASSSESRGSNSPLHF. CDR3 coding DNA: TGTGCCAGCAGCTCGGAATCCAGGGGGTCGAATTCACCCCTCCACTTT.

The chain couples TRBV12-3 or TRBV12-4 to TRBJ2-1; 13 bases match TRBD2. CDR3 length: 15 amino acids. J was trimmed by 7 bases and V by 6 bases; bases with no gene match: 6. CDR3 sequence reads: CASSETSGRTNEQFF. The CDR3 coding sequence is TGTGCCAGCAGCGAGACTAGCGGGAGGACAAATGAGCAGTTCTTC.

As concerns this clonotype: Being one base from a much bigger clone, this may be a read error. The V gene is TRBV5-1, the J gene TRBJ2-7; TRBD1 might be the D (5 bases). The J call may be wrong; the DNA end is better matched by TRBJ2-1. CDR3 size: 13 residues. From germline, CDR1 is SGHRS and CDR2 YFSETQ. The chain's CDR3 is CASSYQGIDEQFF. The DNA of the CDR3 is TGCGCCAGCAGCTACCAGGGAATTGACGAGCAGTTCTTC.